A selection of T cell receptor beta chains follows, all from one sample in a study of neurological immune-mediated disorders. TCRdb reprocessed the 5' RACE reads via MiXCR and lists one record per CDR3 protein. The sample includes about 70,000 distinct CDR3 sequences, 3.2% of them seen just once. The sample consisted of PBMCs. These receptors were obtained from a woman aged 50 to 65 with multiple sclerosis. CDR3s include the opening cysteine and the closing phenylalanine or tryptophan. Each record gives: clone size, V gene, J gene, D gene, CDR3 protein, CDR3 DNA. D genes are given only for firm matches. Size is omitted from some rows. Given values are once, few, many or a class for expanded clones.

size: few
V: TRBV19
J: TRBJ1-1
D: NA
CDR3: CASSIVKNTEAFF
DNA: TGTGCCAGTAGTATTGTCAAGAACACTGAAGCTTTCTTT

size: many
V: TRBV6-5
J: TRBJ2-1
D: NA
CDR3: CASSFERGPYNEQFF
DNA: TGTGCCAGCAGTTTCGAGAGGGGACCCTACAATGAGCAGTTCTTC

size: many
V: TRBV7-2
J: TRBJ1-5
D: NA
CDR3: CASSIGGGWQPQHF
DNA: TGTGCCAGCAGCATAGGGGGGGGCTGGCAGCCCCAGCATTTT

size: many
V: TRBV20-1
J: TRBJ2-1
D: NA
CDR3: CSARRDKYNEQFF
DNA: TGCAGTGCTAGAAGGGACAAATACAATGAGCAGTTCTTC

size: NA
V: TRBV3-1
J: TRBJ2-1
D: TRBD2
CDR3: CASSTRYKTSGRYNAQFF
DNA: TGTGCCAGTAGCACCCGATACAAGACTAGCGGGAGGTACAATGCGCAGTTCTTC

size: many
V: TRBV5-1
J: TRBJ2-3
D: NA
CDR3: CASSFSDLNTDTQYF
DNA: TGCGCCAGCAGCTTTTCGGACCTCAACACAGATACGCAGTATTTT

size: many
V: TRBV5-1
J: TRBJ1-2
D: NA
CDR3: CASSFETPNYGYTF
DNA: TGCGCCAGCAGCTTTGAGACACCGAACTATGGCTACACCTTC

size: many
V: TRBV25-1
J: TRBJ1-1
D: NA
CDR3: CASSEYGNTEAFF
DNA: TGTGCCAGCAGTGAATATGGGAACACTGAAGCTTTCTTT

size: many
V: TRBV5-1
J: TRBJ1-1
D: NA
CDR3: CASSWGGGSTEAFF
DNA: TGCGCCAGCAGCTGGGGGGGCGGGTCCACTGAAGCTTTCTTT

size: many
V: TRBV20-1
J: TRBJ2-1
D: TRBD2
CDR3: CSARDQTPSGRAYEQFF
DNA: TGCAGTGCTAGAGACCAGACCCCAAGCGGGAGGGCCTATGAGCAGTTCTTC

size: many
V: TRBV5-4
J: TRBJ2-7
D: TRBD2
CDR3: CASSFSSGASSYEQYF
DNA: TGTGCCAGCAGCTTCTCTAGCGGGGCAAGCTCCTACGAGCAGTACTTC

size: many
V: TRBV7-2
J: TRBJ2-3
D: NA
CDR3: CASSPLSDTQYF
DNA: TGTGCCAGCAGCCCCCTTTCAGATACGCAGTATTTT

size: many
V: TRBV5-5
J: TRBJ1-3
D: NA
CDR3: CASSPGHPGNTIYF
DNA: TGTGCCAGCAGCCCGGGACACCCTGGAAACACCATATATTTT

size: many
V: TRBV19
J: TRBJ1-1
D: TRBD1
CDR3: CASSSDRGHTEAFF
DNA: TGTGCCAGTAGTTCGGACAGGGGGCACACTGAAGCTTTCTTT

size: many
V: TRBV20-1
J: TRBJ1-6
D: NA
CDR3: CSASVGEPSSYNSPLHF
DNA: TGCAGTGCAAGTGTGGGGGAGCCAAGCTCCTATAATTCACCCCTCCACTTT

size: many
V: TRBV5-1
J: TRBJ2-3
D: NA
CDR3: CASNLLTDSTDTQYF
DNA: TGCGCCAGCAACCTCCTGACAGATAGCACAGATACGCAGTATTTT

size: many
V: TRBV28
J: TRBJ2-7
D: TRBD2
CDR3: CASSLSGREYEQYF
DNA: TGTGCCAGCAGCCTTAGCGGGAGGGAATACGAGCAGTACTTC

size: few
V: TRBV10-3
J: TRBJ2-3
D: NA
CDR3: CAISDSGITDTQYF
DNA: TGTGCCATCAGTGACTCGGGGATCACAGATACGCAGTATTTT